This T cell receptor beta chain was sequenced during a study of beta chain features in type 1 diabetes. With regard to this clone: Its matching antigen is unknown. This clone may be a read error of a much larger clone one base away.

Whole-study results and caveats: For Type 1 diabetes patients, all four CD4+ subsets carried TCRB CDR3s that were moderately but significantly shorter.

Sequencing targeted expressed TCRB transcripts, as all isolated RNA had been reverse transcribed. Clones were read by immunoSEQ multiplex PCR, and TCRdb kept only the in-frame ones, dropping some. The table lists 130,000 or so clones, 17% of them singletons, with 2% to 3% in the top ten. In germline, CDR1 is MDHEN, CDR2 SYDVKM. V was shortened by 4 bases and J by 3 bases, with 0 bases between the two germline ends. The length of the CDR3 is 10 residues. Sequencing was performed on central memory CD4+ T cells from blood. The chain joins TRBV28 to TRBJ1-2; D not certain. This TCR came from a man aged 18 to 30 with type 1 diabetes. The CDR3: CASSYYGYTF. Written as DNA, the CDR3 is TGTGCCAGCAGTTACTATGGCTACACCTTC.